The source of this T cell receptor beta chain is a study of T-cell memory formation after mild COVID-19. Regarding the study as a whole: There was no confirmation that second-wave clones peaking on day 37 were SARS-CoV-2 specific.

Germline V CDR1 and CDR2: SEHNR, FQNEAQ (reference sequence). The CDR3 length is 14 residues. With V trimmed by 5 bases and J by 4 bases, 7 bases remained unmatched. TCRdb called the 5' RACE reads again in MiXCR, with one record for every CDR3 protein. This sample yields approximately 490,000 distinct CDR3 sequences, of which roughly 21% are seen a single time; 12% belongs to the top ten. This clonotype came up a few times. The antigen is not known. The sequencing sample was made of PBMCs or a T cell subset sorted from them (not recorded which). The chain joins TRBV7-9 to TRBJ1-2; the match to TRBD1 covers 7 bases. The receptor comes from an adult woman who had mild COVID-19 (a few samples of this study predate the infection). Cell type and time point are not known. The DNA of the CDR3 is TGTGCCAGCAGCCACCGGGACAGCCCCTATGGCTACACCTTC. As protein: CASSHRDSPYGYTF. The whole variable domain, filled in from reference TRBV7-9 and TRBJ1-2, reads DTGVSQNPRHKITKRGQNVTFRCDPISEHNRLYWYRQTLGQGPEFLTYFQNEAQLEKSRLLSDRFSAERPKGSFSTLEIQRTEQGDSAMYLCASSHRDSPYGYTFGSGTRLTVV.